This T cell receptor beta chain was sequenced during a study of T cell changes during pregnancy in multiple sclerosis. CDR1 is MNHEY and CDR2 is SMNVEV in the germline V gene (reference sequence). This CDR3 spans 15 amino acids. V trimming: 4 bases; J trimming: 8 bases; junction bases outside the gene matches: 7. Using immunoSEQ multiplex PCR, the repertoire was profiled, and TCRdb retains in-frame clones only, with some absent. Among just over 40,000 clones listed, 80% to 90% were seen once. Sequences were derived from CD4+ T cells from peripheral blood mononuclear cells, sampled in the first trimester of pregnancy. This TCR was recovered from a female donor with multiple sclerosis, enrolled in a pregnancy study. The chain employs TRBV27 and TRBJ1-6; 8 nucleotides align to TRBD1. The CDR3 protein is CASSSQGAGDSPLHF. The CDR3 DNA reads as TGTGCCAGCAGTTCGCAGGGGGCTGGCGATTCACCCCTCCACTTT.